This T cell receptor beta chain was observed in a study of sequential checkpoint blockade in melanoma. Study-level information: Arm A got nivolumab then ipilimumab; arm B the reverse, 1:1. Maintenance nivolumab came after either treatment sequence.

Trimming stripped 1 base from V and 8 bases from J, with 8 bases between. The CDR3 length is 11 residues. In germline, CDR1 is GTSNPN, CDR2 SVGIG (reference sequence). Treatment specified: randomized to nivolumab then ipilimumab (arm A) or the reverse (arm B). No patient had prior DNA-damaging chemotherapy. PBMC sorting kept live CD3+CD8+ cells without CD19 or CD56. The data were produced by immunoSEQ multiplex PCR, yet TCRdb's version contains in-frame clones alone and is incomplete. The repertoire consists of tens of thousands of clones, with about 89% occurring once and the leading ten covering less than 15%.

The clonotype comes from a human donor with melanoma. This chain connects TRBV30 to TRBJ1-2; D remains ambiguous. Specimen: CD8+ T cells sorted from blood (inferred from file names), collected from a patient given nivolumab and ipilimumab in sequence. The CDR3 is CAWSGEKGYTF. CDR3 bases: TGTGCCTGGAGTGGGGAGAAGGGCTACACCTTC.